The 22 T cell receptor beta chains presented below share a single source sample, sequenced in a study of identifying expanded T cells in peripheral blood. Measured with immunoSEQ multiplex PCR; TCRdb has only the in-frame clones, and not every one. Of 90,000 to 100,000 clones listed, roughly 88% are singletons. Sequencing input: blood. The receptors here all came from a person aged 18 to 75 in good health.

This rearrangement joins TRBV10-3 to TRBJ2-4; TRBD2 aligns across 7 bases. The CDR3 has 13 residues. Unmatched junction bases numbered 9, after V lost 10 bases and J lost 6 bases. Per the germline V gene, CDR1 is ENHRY and CDR2 is SYGVKD. In DNA form, the CDR3 reads TGTGCCACCACCGGGACTATCACAAACATTCAGTACTTC. This sequence encodes CATTGTITNIQYF.

The V and J genes are TRBV6-5 and TRBJ1-1; D unresolved. This CDR3 spans 13 amino acids. Germline CDR1 MNHEY, CDR2 SVGAGI. Between the trimmed V and J ends, which lost 7 bases and 1 base, there was a span of 10 bases. The CDR3 loop reads CASIRPGNTEAFF. The CDR3 DNA sequence: TGTGCCAGCATAAGGCCAGGGAACACTGAAGCTTTCTTT.

A single count supports this clone. The genes are TRBV5-5 and TRBJ1-2; 10 positions match TRBD1. This CDR3 is built from 15 residues. With V trimmed by 0 bases and J by 8 bases, 7 bases remained unmatched. Germline V gene data show CDR1 as SGHKS and CDR2 as YYEKEE (reference sequence). In DNA, the CDR3 is TGTGCCAGCAGCTTGGGGGGACAGGGGAGTGAAGGCTACACCTTC. It is translated as CASSLGGQGSEGYTF.

A few counts support this clone. The V call is TRBV2, the J call TRBJ1-2, with 11 bases matching TRBD1. In germline, CDR1 is SNHLY, CDR2 FYNNEI. V lost 6 bases, J lost 0 bases, and 3 bases stayed unmatched. This CDR3 contains 15 residues. CDR3 amino acids: CASSGQGASNYGYTF. CDR3 in DNA: TGTGCCAGCAGCGGACAGGGGGCTTCTAACTATGGCTACACCTTC.

This clone has only a few counts. The rearrangement links TRBV9 to TRBJ1-1; the D gene is possibly TRBD1 (5 bases). The germline gives CDR1 SGDLS, CDR2 YYNGEE. Trimming shortened V by 0 bases and J by 1 base, and 10 bases separated the two germline ends. The CDR3 consists of 15 residues. The CDR3: CASSVAGGSNTEAFF. CDR3 nucleotide sequence: TGTGCCAGCAGCGTAGCTGGGGGGTCGAACACTGAAGCTTTCTTT.

The chain recombines TRBV6-1 with TRBJ1-1, with D unclear. This CDR3 has 16 residues. Trimming removed 0 bases at V and 5 bases at J, with 16 bases between. Germline values: CDR1 MNHNS, CDR2 SASEGT. The CDR3 DNA follows: TGTGCCAGCAGTGAAGCGGCCGTGGTCCGAGGGACTGAAGCTTTCTTT. This encodes CASSEAAVVRGTEAFF.

This chain connects TRBV30 to TRBJ2-3; TRBD2 matches 7 bases. The germline gives CDR1 GTSNPN, CDR2 SVGIG (reference sequence). CDR3 size: 14 residues. The trim removed 5 bases at V and 0 bases at J, leaving 5 bases unmatched. CDR3 sequence (DNA): TGTGCCTGGGCTTATAGCGGGAGCACAGATACGCAGTATTTT. Translation: CAWAYSGSTDTQYF. The entire variable domain, with the rest obtained from reference TRBV30 and TRBJ2-3, is as follows: SQTIHQWPATLVQPVGSPLSLECTVEGTSNPNLYWYRQAAGRGLQLLFYSVGIGQISSEVPQNLSASRPQDRQFILSSKKLLLSDSGFYLCAWAYSGSTDTQYFGPGTRLTVL.

The genes are TRBV11-2 and TRBJ2-7; D might be TRBD2 (6 bases). Trimming stripped 0 bases from V and 2 bases from J, with 17 bases between. The CDR3 has 17 amino acids. Germline assignment: CDR1 SGHAT and CDR2 FQNNGV. The CDR3 region has the DNA TGTGCCAGCAGCTTAGATGGGAGGCCCCCGTTGGCCTACGAGCAGTACTTC. Amino acids: CASSLDGRPPLAYEQYF.

The rearrangement links TRBV5-1 to TRBJ2-3; D is possibly TRBD1 (5 bases). CDR1 and CDR2 (germline): SGHRS, YFSETQ. This CDR3 has 12 amino acids. Trimming pared 7 bases from V and 6 bases from J, leaving 12 bases between. The CDR3 reads CASGGRADTQYF. The CDR3 nucleotides read TGCGCCAGCGGTGGCAGGGCTGATACGCAGTATTTT. Full variable domain (missing parts from reference TRBV5-1 and TRBJ2-3): KAGVTQTPRYLIKTRGQQVTLSCSPISGHRSVSWYQQTPGQGLQFLFEYFSETQRNKGNFPGRFSGRQFSNSRSEMNVSTLELGDSALYLCASGGRADTQYFGPGTRLTVL.

The rearrangement links TRBV7-2 to TRBJ1-1; no clear D gene. The V end was cut by 2 bases, the J end by 5 bases, with 15 bases between. The CDR3 extends over 15 amino acids. CDR1 and CDR2 (germline): SGHTA, FQGNSA. The chain's CDR3 is CASSLYAGPETEAFF. CDR3 nucleotides: TGTGCCAGCAGCTTATATGCTGGCCCGGAGACTGAAGCTTTCTTT.

V gene TRBV30 combines with J gene TRBJ1-5, with 8 bases fitting TRBD1. This CDR3 comprises 16 residues. V dropped 2 bases and J dropped 4; count of bases not matched to a gene: 10. Looked up from germline, CDR1 is GTSNPN and CDR2 is SVGIG (reference sequence). The CDR3, as DNA: TGTGCCTGGAGTCCCAGTGGCAGGGGGCGGAATCAGCCCCAGCATTTT. It translates to CAWSPSGRGRNQPQHF.

The CDR3 sequence: CASSRDSTYEQYF. In nucleotides, the CDR3 is TGTGCCAGCAGTCGGGACAGCACCTACGAGCAGTACTTC. This chain links TRBV27 with TRBJ2-7; TRBD1 aligns across 7 bases. With V trimmed by 5 bases and J by 2 bases, 3 bases remained unmatched. CDR1 MNHEY and CDR2 SMNVEV come from the germline V gene (reference sequence). The CDR3 is made up of 13 amino acids.

The rearrangement uses TRBV19 and TRBJ2-7, with 9 positions matching TRBD2. The V gene end was trimmed by 4 bases and the J gene end by 5 bases; junction bases not matched to a gene: 6. Per germline, CDR1 LNHDA and CDR2 SQIVND (reference sequence). The CDR3 runs to 14 residues. The CDR3 region has the DNA TGTGCCAGTAGTACCTCAGCGGGGGGAAACGAGCAGTACTTC. Its protein product is CASSTSAGGNEQYF.

V is TRBV27 and J is TRBJ1-5; D gene unclear. The CDR3 sequence is 14 residues long. In germline, CDR1 is MNHEY, CDR2 SMNVEV (reference sequence). Between the trimmed V and J ends, which lost 0 bases and 5 bases, there was a span of 8 bases. Here the CDR3 reads CASSLSPDYQPQHF. CDR3 in DNA: TGTGCCAGCAGTTTATCACCTGATTATCAGCCCCAGCATTTT.

J is TRBJ1-6 and V is TRBV29-1; TRBD1 aligns across 7 bases. The V segment lost 4 bases and the J segment 9 bases; nucleotides outside the gene matches: 6. There are 13 residues in the CDR3. CDR1 and CDR2 from the germline V gene are SQVTM and ANQGSEA. The CDR3 reads CSVGTGSGSPLHF. The CDR3 coding sequence is TGCAGCGTTGGGACAGGCTCAGGTTCACCCCTCCACTTT.

This chain connects TRBV7-8 to TRBJ1-5; D is ambiguous. Germline V gene data show CDR1 as SGHVS and CDR2 as FQNEAQ. The CDR3 is made up of 17 amino acids. V gave up 8 bases and J gave up 2 bases, with 22 bases separating them. CDR3 nucleotides: TGTGCCAGCGCTTCTACAGCTCCAAGGTTCGGCAATCAGCCCCAGCATTTT. Protein product: CASASTAPRFGNQPQHF.

The V and J genes are TRBV7-9 and TRBJ2-7; 7 nucleotides align to TRBD1. V shed 3 bases and J 3 bases; nucleotides not matched to a gene: 8. From germline, CDR1 is SEHNR and CDR2 FQNEAQ (reference sequence). This CDR3 comprises 15 residues. Here the CDR3 DNA reads TGTGCCAGCAGCTTTTCGGGACAGAAGATCTACGAGCAGTACTTC. This codes for CASSFSGQKIYEQYF.

The gene calls are TRBV19 and TRBJ2-1; the match to TRBD2 covers 13 bases. The germline CDR1 and CDR2 sequences are LNHDA and SQIVND (reference sequence). The CDR3 spans 16 residues. V trimming: 6 bases; J trimming: 4 bases; junction bases outside the gene matches: 6. In nucleotides, the CDR3 is TGTGCCAGTAGCAAGGCGGGACTAGCGGGGTACAATGAGCAGTTCTTC. This encodes CASSKAGLAGYNEQFF.

V and J are TRBV7-9 and TRBJ2-3; no firm D call. V was pared by 4 bases and J by 6 bases, with 8 bases between. CDR1 is SEHNR, CDR2 FQNEAQ, per germline (reference sequence). This CDR3 has 12 amino acids. CDR3 in DNA: TGTGCCAGCAGCTCAGTCCGGGATACGCAGTATTTT. It codes for CASSSVRDTQYF.

The chain carries TRBV2 and TRBJ2-7; D could derive from TRBD1 or TRBD2 (5 bases each). The V gene's germline CDR1 is SNHLY and CDR2 FYNNEI. The germline V and J ends were trimmed by 6 bases and 2 bases, with 20 bases remaining between them. The length of the CDR3 is 16 residues. This CDR3 reads CASSRANRDPAYEQYF. CDR3 bases: TGTGCCAGCAGCCGCGCCAACCGGGACCCAGCCTACGAGCAGTACTTC.

J is TRBJ1-6 and V is TRBV30; the D gene is possibly TRBD1 (6 bases). Trimming took 3 bases from V and 3 from J, leaving 18 bases between them. Germline CDR1 and CDR2: GTSNPN and SVGIG (reference sequence). The CDR3 contains 17 residues. The CDR3 here is CAWRPTGTNFYNSPLHF. CDR3 nucleotides: TGTGCCTGGAGACCGACCGGGACAAACTTCTATAATTCACCCCTCCACTTT.

This clone appeared once. The rearrangement links TRBV4-3 to TRBJ2-7; D may be TRBD1 (5 bases). Trimming took off 3 bases at V and 6 bases at J, with 12 bases between the two ends. The germline V gene has CDR1 LGHNA and CDR2 YSLEER. The CDR3 is 13 amino acids. The CDR3 coding sequence is TGCGCCAGCAGCCATGAAGTGGGGCTCGAGCAGTACTTC. Its translation: CASSHEVGLEQYF.